The text below deals with one TCR beta chain. The antigen this receptor binds is unknown. No much larger clone is present one base from it, and per-base qualities are unavailable. These data originate in a study of blood T cells in healthy people across ages (dated by TCRdb to the mid-2010s). A note on the overall study: In model experiments, template switching captured roughly one uniquely barcoded TCR beta cDNA molecule for every two T cells. To avoid experimental bias, donors of different ages were distributed randomly across sequencing lanes. Two additional independent replicas of 1 million unique cDNA reads from the same blood draw were analyzed for two donors (one aged 18 to 29 and one aged 80 or older). To track age-related changes in TCR beta repertoire diversity, the study relied on deep sequencing normalized with unique cDNA molecular identifiers. The donors were divided into four age groups: young (average around 16 years), middle-aged (approximately 39), aged (about 60) and long-lived (more than 75).

Summary of the overall study and its limitations: Conclusive comparison of naive and antigen-experienced compartments was prevented by the profiling of bulk unsorted PBMCs. The CMV infection status of donors was not known, potentially confounding age-related changes in expanded clonotypes. As age increased, observed TCR beta diversity per million T cells dropped in a roughly linear way, and a significant reduction was already evident by age about 40. Estimates of total diversity based on one million sequenced T cells were regarded as lower bounds and as underestimates. Compared with the aged group, the long-lived group had more naive CD4+ T cells, fewer expanded clones and increased TCR diversity, a pattern suggesting age selection. The percentage of naive T cells measured by flow cytometry correlated strongly with observed TCR beta diversity.

The library relied on 5' RACE. The instrument given in TCRdb is Illumina HiSeq 2500. A second about 7 to 12 cycle PCR used a sample-barcoded 5' primer and a J-beta primer mix. Each TCR beta cDNA molecule received a unique molecular identifier from a template-switch 5' adaptor carrying 12 random nucleotides. At least 2.5 million CDR3-containing paired-end reads were obtained from each sample. First-strand cDNA was synthesized from all RNA with the Mint cDNA synthesis kit, primed by a TRBC-specific oligonucleotide. After uracil-DNA glycosylase treatment, a first 18-cycle PCR used universal primers M1SS and BC2_uni_R on all cDNA. Per the original workflow: Each sample was normalized by randomly selecting 1 million high-quality reads, each carrying a distinct molecular identifier. Reads sharing molecular identifiers were discarded rather than binned into consensus sequences. MiTCR, set to a Q25 quality threshold and the strictest error-elimination algorithm, was used for CDR3 identification, clonotype clustering and error correction. A nonparametric unseen species model using Euler transformation provided a lower-bound estimate of total TCR beta diversity. The raw public data were reprocessed by TCRdb itself: fastp quality trimming at Q25, MiXCR clonotype calling, in-frame beta chains only. Entries that share a CDR3 protein sequence are merged under the most common genes and DNA. TCRdb, not the authors, supplied the V and J calls. Counted in this sample were about 1.4 million distinct CDR3 sequences; 45% to 70% of them appeared once. The ten biggest clones cover 5% to 7% of the sample.

Systemically healthy Caucasian individuals from Russia, 35 to 40 in total and aged about 6 to 100 years, were included as donors. Each donor gave roughly 9.5 milliliters of peripheral blood, collected into EDTA-treated Vacutainer tubes. Ficoll-Paque density-gradient centrifugation was used to isolate PBMCs, with at least 7 million per sample. Total RNA was extracted from PBMCs with Trizol reagent, with at least 6 micrograms obtained per sample. Naive CD45RAhigh/CD27high T cell percentages were measured by flow cytometry on a PBMC aliquot from every donor. Inclusive of the bounding cysteine and phenylalanine, the CDR3 is 16 residues long. The only DNA kept is the CDR3, 48 bases in frame from the first base. Germline trimming: 1 base from V, 1 base from J; junction bases outside gene matches: 6.

Sequenced: blood. The chain links TRBV12-3 or TRBV12-4 with TRBJ1-1; TRBD1 agrees with 7 junctional bases. The origin of this receptor is a man aged 18 to 35 in good health. This receptor has the CDR3 CASSLDWPGGNTEAFF. The DNA reads as follows: TGTGCCAGCAGTTTAGATTGGCCAGGGGGGAACACTGAAGCTTTCTTT.